This TCR beta chain is from a study of T cells in tuberculosis. Whole-study results and caveats: GEM motif frequencies gave around 70% accuracy; the GMM repertoire gave about 87%.

For this clone: Its target is not known.

The repertoire was sequenced with immunoSEQ multiplex PCR; TCRdb's copy has only in-frame clones and lacks some. The table shows tens of thousands of clones, with around 90% occurring only once. Trimming cost V 4 bases and J 8 bases; bases outside gene matches: 9. CDR3 length: 14 residues. Germline CDR1 SNHLY, CDR2 FYNNEI. The specimen sequenced was PBMCs. The clonotype originates from a donor between 10 and 35 years old with latent tuberculosis or without tuberculosis infection. Some clones in this sample may be carry-over from other donors' samples. The V call is TRBV2, the J call TRBJ1-1; 8 nucleotides line up with TRBD1. This chain's CDR3 is CASSARTGTIEAFF. DNA for the CDR3: TGTGCCAGCAGTGCCCGGACAGGGACTATCGAAGCTTTCTTT. The variable domain in full, completed from reference TRBV2 and TRBJ1-1, reads EPEVTQTPSHQVTQMGQEVILRCVPISNHLYFYWYRQILGQKVEFLVSFYNNEISEKSEIFDDQFSVERPDGSNFTLKIRSTKLEDSAMYFCASSARTGTIEAFFGQGTRLTVV.